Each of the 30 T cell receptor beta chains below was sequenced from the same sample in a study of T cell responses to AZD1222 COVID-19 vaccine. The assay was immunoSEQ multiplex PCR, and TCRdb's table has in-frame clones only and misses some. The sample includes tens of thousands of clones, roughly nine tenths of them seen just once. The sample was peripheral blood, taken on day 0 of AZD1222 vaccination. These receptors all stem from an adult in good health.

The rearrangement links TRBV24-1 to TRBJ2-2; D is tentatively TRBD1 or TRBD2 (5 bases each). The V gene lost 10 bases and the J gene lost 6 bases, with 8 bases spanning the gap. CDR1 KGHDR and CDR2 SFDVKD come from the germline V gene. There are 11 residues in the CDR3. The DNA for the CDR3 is TGTGCCACAAGAGGGGCCGGGGAGCTGTTTTTT. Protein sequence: CATRGAGELFF.

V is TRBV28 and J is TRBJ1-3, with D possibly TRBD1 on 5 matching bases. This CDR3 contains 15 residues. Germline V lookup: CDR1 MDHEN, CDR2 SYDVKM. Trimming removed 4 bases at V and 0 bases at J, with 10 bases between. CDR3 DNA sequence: TGTGCCAGCAGTTCATGGGGGGACTCTGGAAACACCATATATTTT. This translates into CASSSWGDSGNTIYF. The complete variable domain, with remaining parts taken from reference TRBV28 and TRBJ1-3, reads DVKVTQSSRYLVKRTGEKVFLECVQDMDHENMFWYRQDPGLGLRLIYFSYDVKMKEKGDIPEGYSVSREKKERFSLILESASTNQTSMYLCASSSWGDSGNTIYFGEGSWLTVV.

In DNA, the CDR3 is TGCGGGGGGGGGCCCCGCACAGATACGCAGTATTTT. Amino acids: CGGGPRTDTQYF. The chain joins TRBV29-1 to TRBJ2-3; maybe TRBD2 (7 bases). Germline V gene data show CDR1 as SQVTM and CDR2 as ANQGSEA. CDR3 size: 12 residues.

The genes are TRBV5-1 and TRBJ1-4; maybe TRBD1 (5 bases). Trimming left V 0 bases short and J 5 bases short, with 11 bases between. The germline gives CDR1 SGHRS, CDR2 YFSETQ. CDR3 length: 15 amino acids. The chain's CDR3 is CASSLGPQGNEKLFF. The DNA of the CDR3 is TGCGCCAGCAGCTTGGGGCCGCAGGGCAATGAAAAACTGTTTTTT. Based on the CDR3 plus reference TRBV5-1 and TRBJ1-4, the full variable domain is KAGVTQTPRYLIKTRGQQVTLSCSPISGHRSVSWYQQTPGQGLQFLFEYFSETQRNKGNFPGRFSGRQFSNSRSEMNVSTLELGDSALYLCASSLGPQGNEKLFFGSGTQLSVL.

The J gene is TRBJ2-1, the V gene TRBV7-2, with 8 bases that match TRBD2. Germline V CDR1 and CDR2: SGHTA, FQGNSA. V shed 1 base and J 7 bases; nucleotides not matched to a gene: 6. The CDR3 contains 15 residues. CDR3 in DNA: TGTGCCAGCAGCTTAGACAGCGGGGGCCTTAATGAGCAGTTCTTC. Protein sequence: CASSLDSGGLNEQFF.

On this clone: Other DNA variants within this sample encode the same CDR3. The CDR3 bases are TGCGCCAGCAGCCAAGACCCCAATCAGCCCCAGCATTTT. It yields the protein CASSQDPNQPQHF. This chain joins TRBV4-3 and TRBJ1-5; D ambiguous. This CDR3 is built from 13 residues. V was shortened by 0 bases and J by 3 bases, with 3 bases between the two germline ends. Germline assignment: CDR1 LGHNA and CDR2 YSLEER.

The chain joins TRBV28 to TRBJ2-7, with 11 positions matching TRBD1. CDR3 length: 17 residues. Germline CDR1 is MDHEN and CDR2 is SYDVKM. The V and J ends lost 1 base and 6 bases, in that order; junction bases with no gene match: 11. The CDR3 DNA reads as TGTGCCAGCAGTTTATCTCAGTCGGACAGGGGGCGGTTCGAGCAGTACTTC. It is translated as CASSLSQSDRGRFEQYF.

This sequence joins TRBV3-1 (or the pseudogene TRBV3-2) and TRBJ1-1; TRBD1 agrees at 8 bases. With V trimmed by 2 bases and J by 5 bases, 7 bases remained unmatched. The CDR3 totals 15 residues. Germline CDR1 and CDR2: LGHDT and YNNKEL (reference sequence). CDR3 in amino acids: CASSQRQGAGTEAFF. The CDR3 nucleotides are TGTGCCAGCAGCCAACGGCAGGGGGCTGGGACTGAAGCTTTCTTT.

Here the CDR3 DNA reads TGTGCCACCAGCAGAGAGGGGGTGAACACCGGGGAGCTGTTTTTT. Residues: CATSREGVNTGELFF. The chain recombines TRBV15 with TRBJ2-2; either TRBD1 or TRBD2 may supply D (5 bases each). From germline, CDR1 is LNHNV and CDR2 YYDKDF (reference sequence). Trimming took off 0 bases at V and 1 base at J, with 6 bases between the two ends. This CDR3 has 15 residues.

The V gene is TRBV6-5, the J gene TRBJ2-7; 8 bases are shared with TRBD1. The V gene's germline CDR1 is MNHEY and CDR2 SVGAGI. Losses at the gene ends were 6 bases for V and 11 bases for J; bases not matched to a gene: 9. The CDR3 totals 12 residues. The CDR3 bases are TGTGCCAGCAGCGACAGGGGTCGAGTGGAGTACTTC. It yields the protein CASSDRGRVEYF.

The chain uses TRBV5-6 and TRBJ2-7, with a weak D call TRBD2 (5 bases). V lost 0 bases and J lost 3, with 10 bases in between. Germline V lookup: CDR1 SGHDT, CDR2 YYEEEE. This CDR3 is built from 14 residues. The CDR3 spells CASSLGPEGYEQYF. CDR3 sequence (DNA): TGTGCCAGCAGCTTGGGACCCGAGGGCTACGAGCAGTACTTC.

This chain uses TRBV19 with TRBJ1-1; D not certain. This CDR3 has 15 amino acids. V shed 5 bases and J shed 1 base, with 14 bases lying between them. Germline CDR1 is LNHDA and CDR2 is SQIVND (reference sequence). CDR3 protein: CASSSLQTANTEAFF. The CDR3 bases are TGTGCCAGTAGTTCCCTTCAAACAGCGAACACTGAAGCTTTCTTT.

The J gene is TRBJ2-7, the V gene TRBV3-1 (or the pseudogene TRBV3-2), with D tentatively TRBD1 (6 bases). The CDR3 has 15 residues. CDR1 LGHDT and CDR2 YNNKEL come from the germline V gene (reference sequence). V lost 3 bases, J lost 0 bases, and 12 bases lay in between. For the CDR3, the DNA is TGTGCCAGCAGCCAGACCACAGGGATCTCCTACGAGCAGTACTTC. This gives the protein CASSQTTGISYEQYF.

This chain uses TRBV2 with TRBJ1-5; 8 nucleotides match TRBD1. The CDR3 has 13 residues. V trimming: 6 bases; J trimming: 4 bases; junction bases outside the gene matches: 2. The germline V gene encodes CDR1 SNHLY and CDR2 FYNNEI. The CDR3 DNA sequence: TGTGCCAGCAGATGGACAGGGAATCAGCCCCAGCATTTT. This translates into CASRWTGNQPQHF.

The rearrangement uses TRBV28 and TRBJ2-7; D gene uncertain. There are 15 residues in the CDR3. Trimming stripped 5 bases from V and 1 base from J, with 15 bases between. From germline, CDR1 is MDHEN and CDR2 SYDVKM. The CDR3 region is CASSPMELGSYEQYF. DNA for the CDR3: TGTGCCAGCAGTCCAATGGAGTTAGGGTCCTACGAGCAGTACTTC.

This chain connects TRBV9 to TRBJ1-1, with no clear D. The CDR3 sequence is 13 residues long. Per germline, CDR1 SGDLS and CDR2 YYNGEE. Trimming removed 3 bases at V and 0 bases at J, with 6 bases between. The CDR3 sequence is CASSDRVNTEAFF. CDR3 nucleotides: TGTGCCAGCAGCGATCGGGTGAACACTGAAGCTTTCTTT.

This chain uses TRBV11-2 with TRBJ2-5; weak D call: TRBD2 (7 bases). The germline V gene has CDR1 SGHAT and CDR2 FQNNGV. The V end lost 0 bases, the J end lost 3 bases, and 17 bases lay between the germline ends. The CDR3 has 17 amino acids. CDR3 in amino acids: CASSLDRDAGAKETQYF. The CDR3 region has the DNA TGTGCCAGCAGCTTAGATAGAGACGCGGGGGCAAAAGAGACCCAGTACTTC.

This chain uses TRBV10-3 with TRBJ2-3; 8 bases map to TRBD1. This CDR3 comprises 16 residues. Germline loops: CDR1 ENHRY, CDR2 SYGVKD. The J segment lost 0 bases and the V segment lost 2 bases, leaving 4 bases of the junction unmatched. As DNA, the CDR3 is TGTGCCATCAGTGAGCCGACAGGGGTAAGCACAGATACGCAGTATTTT. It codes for CAISEPTGVSTDTQYF.

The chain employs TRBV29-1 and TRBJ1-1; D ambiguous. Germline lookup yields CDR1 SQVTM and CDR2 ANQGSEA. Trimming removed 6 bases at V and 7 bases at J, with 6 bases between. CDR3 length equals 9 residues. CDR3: CSVTGEAFF. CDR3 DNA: TGCAGCGTGACGGGTGAAGCTTTCTTT.

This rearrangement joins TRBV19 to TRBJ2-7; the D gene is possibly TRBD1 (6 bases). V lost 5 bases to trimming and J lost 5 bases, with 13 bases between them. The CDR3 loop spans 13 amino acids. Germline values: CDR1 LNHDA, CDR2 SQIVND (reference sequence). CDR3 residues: CASSSDRINEQYF. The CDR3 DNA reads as TGTGCCAGTAGTTCTGACAGGATCAACGAGCAGTACTTC.

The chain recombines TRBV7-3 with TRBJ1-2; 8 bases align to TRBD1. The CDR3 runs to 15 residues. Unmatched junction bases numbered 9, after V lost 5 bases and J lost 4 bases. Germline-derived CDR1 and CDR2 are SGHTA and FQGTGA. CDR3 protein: CASSTSGGAGYGYTF. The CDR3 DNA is TGTGCCAGCAGCACCTCAGGGGGCGCTGGCTATGGCTACACCTTC.

In DNA form, the CDR3 reads TGTGCCATCAGCCCGGGACAGGGGAGGGATACGCAGTATTTT. Protein: CAISPGQGRDTQYF. V usage is TRBV10-3 and J usage is TRBJ2-3, with 10 bases identical to TRBD1. This CDR3 comprises 14 residues. V shed 6 bases, J shed 6 bases, and the junction held 6 bases outside the gene matches. From germline, CDR1 is ENHRY and CDR2 SYGVKD.

The CDR3 sequence: CASSFNRGPRSSPLHF. CDR3 DNA: TGTGCCAGCAGTTTTAATAGGGGCCCAAGAAGTTCACCCCTCCACTTT. The rearrangement joins TRBV28 to TRBJ1-6, with D possibly TRBD1 on 5 matching bases. Trimming pared 3 bases from V and 9 bases from J, leaving 18 bases between. The germline V gene encodes CDR1 MDHEN and CDR2 SYDVKM. The length of the CDR3 is 16 residues. The complete variable domain, with remaining parts taken from reference TRBV28 and TRBJ1-6, reads DVKVTQSSRYLVKRTGEKVFLECVQDMDHENMFWYRQDPGLGLRLIYFSYDVKMKEKGDIPEGYSVSREKKERFSLILESASTNQTSMYLCASSFNRGPRSSPLHFGNGTRLTVT.

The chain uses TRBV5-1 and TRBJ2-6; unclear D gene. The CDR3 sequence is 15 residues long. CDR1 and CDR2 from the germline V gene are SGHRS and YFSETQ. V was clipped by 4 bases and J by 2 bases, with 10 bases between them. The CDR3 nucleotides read TGCGCCAGCAGCAGTAGAGCCACTGGGGCCAACGTCCTGACTTTC. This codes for CASSSRATGANVLTF.

The chain's CDR3 is CAISTGPYGYTF. CDR3 nucleotides: TGTGCCATCAGTACAGGTCCCTATGGCTACACCTTC. V gene TRBV10-3 combines with J gene TRBJ1-2; TRBD1 is a possible D gene (5 bases). Trimming cost V 5 bases and J 4 bases, with 8 bases left between them. The CDR3 is 12 amino acids. The germline V gene has CDR1 ENHRY and CDR2 SYGVKD.

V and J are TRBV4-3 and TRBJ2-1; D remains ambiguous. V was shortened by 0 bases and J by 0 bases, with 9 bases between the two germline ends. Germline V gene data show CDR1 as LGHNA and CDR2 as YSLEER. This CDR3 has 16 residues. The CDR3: CASSQDRSGSYNEQFF. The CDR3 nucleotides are TGCGCCAGCAGCCAAGATCGTTCAGGCTCCTACAATGAGCAGTTCTTC.

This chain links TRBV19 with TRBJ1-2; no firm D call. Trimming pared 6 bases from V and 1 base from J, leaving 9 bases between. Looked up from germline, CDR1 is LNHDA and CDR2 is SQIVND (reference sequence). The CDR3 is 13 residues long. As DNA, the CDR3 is TGTGCCAGTAGGGGTCGGGGTAACTATGGCTACACCTTC. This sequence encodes CASRGRGNYGYTF.

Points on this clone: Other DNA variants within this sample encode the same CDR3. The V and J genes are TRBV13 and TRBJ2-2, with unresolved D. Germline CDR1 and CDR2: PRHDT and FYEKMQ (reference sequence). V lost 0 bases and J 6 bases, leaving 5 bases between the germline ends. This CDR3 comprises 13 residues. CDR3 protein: CASSLGGAGELFF. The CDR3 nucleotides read TGTGCCAGCAGCTTAGGAGGCGCCGGGGAGCTGTTTTTT.

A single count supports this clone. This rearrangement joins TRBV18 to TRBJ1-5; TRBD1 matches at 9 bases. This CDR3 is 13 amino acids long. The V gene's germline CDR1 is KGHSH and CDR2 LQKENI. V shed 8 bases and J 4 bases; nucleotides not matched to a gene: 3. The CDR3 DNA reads TGTGCCAGCGCGGGACAGGGTAATCAGCCCCAGCATTTT. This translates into CASAGQGNQPQHF.

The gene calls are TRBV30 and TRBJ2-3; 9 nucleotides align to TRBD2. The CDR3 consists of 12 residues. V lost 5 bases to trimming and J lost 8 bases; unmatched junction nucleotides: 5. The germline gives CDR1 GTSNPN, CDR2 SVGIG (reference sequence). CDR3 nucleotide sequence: TGTGCCTGGTCTAGCGGGGTGGGTACGCAGTATTTT. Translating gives CAWSSGVGTQYF.